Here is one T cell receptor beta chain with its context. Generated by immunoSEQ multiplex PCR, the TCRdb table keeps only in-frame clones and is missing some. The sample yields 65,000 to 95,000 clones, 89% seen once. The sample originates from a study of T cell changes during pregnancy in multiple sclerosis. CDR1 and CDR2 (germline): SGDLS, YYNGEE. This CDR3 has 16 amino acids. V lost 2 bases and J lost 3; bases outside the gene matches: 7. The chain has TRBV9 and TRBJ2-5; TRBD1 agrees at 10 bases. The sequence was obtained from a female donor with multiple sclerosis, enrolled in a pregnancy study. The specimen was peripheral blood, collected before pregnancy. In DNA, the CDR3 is TGTGCCAGCAGCGTCCAAGCCGGGACAGGGGAAGAGACCCAGTACTTC. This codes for CASSVQAGTGEETQYF. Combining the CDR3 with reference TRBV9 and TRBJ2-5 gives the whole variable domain DSGVTQTPKHLITATGQRVTLRCSPRSGDLSVYWYQQSLDQGLQFLIQYYNGEERAKGNILERFSAQQFPDLHSELNLSSLELGDSALYFCASSVQAGTGEETQYFGPGTRLLVL.